This T cell receptor beta chain was obtained from a study of cytomegalovirus exposure and HLA in healthy donors. Findings and limits, study-wide: Altogether, 164 TCR beta chains were recorded as cytomegalovirus-associated.

As regards this clone: Its antigen remains unidentified.

Primers for the PCR totalled 60 Vbeta and 13 Jbeta. Method: immunoSEQ multiplex PCR; TCRdb's copy keeps in-frame clones and lacks some. The sample lists roughly 200,000 clones; 78% were seen once. The V end lost 7 bases, the J end lost 4 bases, and 8 bases lay between the germline ends. Germline-derived CDR1 and CDR2 are MDHEN and SYDVKM. This CDR3 is built from 12 residues. The genes are TRBV28 and TRBJ1-5; D not resolved. This receptor was taken from a female donor in good health and CMV-seronegative. Sequenced material: PBMCs. For the CDR3, the DNA is TGTGCCAGCACCGACGGGAATCAGCCCCAGCATTTT. Translation gives CASTDGNQPQHF. The full variable domain, rest sourced from reference TRBV28 and TRBJ1-5, is DVKVTQSSRYLVKRTGEKVFLECVQDMDHENMFWYRQDPGLGLRLIYFSYDVKMKEKGDIPEGYSVSREKKERFSLILESASTNQTSMYLCASTDGNQPQHFGDGTRLSIL.